The clone carrying this TCR beta chain was seen many times. The sample comes from a study of molecular identifiers for immune sequencing clone quantification. Turning to the study itself: Four of five RNA aliquots from around 18,000 or 91,000 naive CD8 T cells were sequenced.

CDR3 length: 14 residues. V was trimmed by 0 bases and J by 3 bases, leaving 10 bases between them. The germline gives CDR1 SGDLS, CDR2 YYNGEE. Each CDR3 protein gets one entry after TCRdb re-called the PCR reads with MiXCR. The table lists about half a million distinct CDR3 sequences, about 21% of them singletons. This TCR derives from a human donor in good health. Some libraries in this study had Jurkat cell RNA spiked in. The chain is built from TRBV9 and TRBJ2-7; D is uncertain. Specimen: naive CD8+ T cells from blood, with Jurkat cell RNA spiked in. Specified subset: FACS-sorted CD8+CD4-CCR7+CD45RA+ naive T cells. This CDR3 reads CASSVGQSGYEQYF. CDR3 coding DNA: TGTGCCAGCAGCGTAGGGCAGTCTGGCTACGAGCAGTACTTC.